This TCR beta chain was obtained from a study of T cells after yellow fever vaccination. This clonotype was recorded a few times. Its antigen is undetermined. Template switching with 5'RACE generated the TCR cDNA and added a universal primer site and UMIs. Each CDR3 protein is one row after TCRdb ran MiXCR on the 5' RACE reads. The sample shows 60,000 to 75,000 distinct CDR3 sequences, just over 6.5% of them seen only once. Overall study results and limits: Shared CD4/CD8 clonotypes were a small share, likely from convergent recombination.

This sequence originates from a man aged 18 to 29 who received the YFV17D yellow fever vaccine. The specimen was CD8+ T cells sorted from PBMCs, collected around 45 days after the first yellow fever vaccination.

For the CDR3, the DNA is TGTGCCAGCAGCTTAAAGCCGGGGCCGAACACCGGGGAGCTGTTTTTT. Its translation is CASSLKPGPNTGELFF. The chain recombines TRBV5-8 with TRBJ2-2; D may match TRBD1 or TRBD2 (5 bases each). V was shortened by 2 bases and J by 0 bases, with 11 bases between the two germline ends. Germline lookup yields CDR1 SGHTS and CDR2 YDEGEE. This CDR3 contains 16 residues.